This T cell receptor (beta chain) was sequenced in a study of blood T cell repertoires in COVID-19. Study summary: Nucleic acid was either cDNA or gDNA, and it came from T cells, B-cell-depleted T cells, or PBMCs.

The ends were cut back, 8 bases at V and 0 bases at J, with 11 bases in the middle. The V gene's germline CDR1 is MNHEY and CDR2 SMNVEV (reference sequence). CDR3 size: 14 residues. The method was immunoSEQ multiplex PCR; TCRdb's version includes in-frame clones alone and lacks a portion of them. The data contain a few hundred thousand clones, 88% of them seen just once; the ten biggest clones take up less than 2%. The study assigned cohorts using participant-reported clinical history. V is TRBV27 and J is TRBJ1-5; no firm D call. The source of this sequence is a woman aged 40 to 55 who had recovered from COVID-19. Sequences were obtained from PBMCs or T cells enriched from blood (not recorded which). CDR3 residues: CASRGYYSNQPQHF. Here the CDR3 DNA reads TGTGCCAGCCGGGGATATTATAGCAATCAGCCCCAGCATTTT.